This TCR beta chain was captured by sequencing in a study of OX40 agonist ivuxolimab in advanced cancers. Study overall: Administration of intravenous ivuxolimab to patients occurred every 2 weeks at 0.01 to 10 mg/kg. Study-level points and caveats: Also showing low normalized T-cell clonal expansion were some of the nonresponders.

The germline V and J ends were trimmed by 0 bases and 3 bases, with 12 bases remaining between them. The CDR3 loop spans 16 amino acids. The germline gives CDR1 MNHNS, CDR2 SASEGT. Profiled with immunoSEQ multiplex PCR; TCRdb holds only in-frame clones, not every one. The sample lists more than 90,000 clones, under 85% seen once, with 4.5% to 5.5% in the top ten. This clone has a single count. Its antigen is not known. This TCR came from an adult with an advanced solid tumor such as melanoma, head and neck, liver or kidney cancer. Here the sequenced sample was CD4+ or CD8+ T cells sorted from blood, taken in a trial of the OX40 agonist ivuxolimab. V and J are TRBV6-1 and TRBJ1-3, with D perhaps TRBD1 (5 bases). The CDR3 bases are TGTGCCAGCAGTGAAGCGAGATTGGGGGATGGAAACACCATATATTTT. Translation: CASSEARLGDGNTIYF.